The 11 T cell receptor beta chains below were found in one sample sequenced in a study of OX40 agonist ivuxolimab in advanced cancers. TCRdb keeps only in-frame clones here, not all; method: immunoSEQ multiplex PCR. This sample carries tens of thousands of clones, 91% of them seen once, and the ten largest clones take 4% to 5%. The specimen was CD4+ or CD8+ T cells sorted from blood, collected in a trial of the OX40 agonist ivuxolimab. These receptors all come from an adult with an advanced solid tumor such as melanoma, head and neck, liver or kidney cancer.

This chain connects TRBV6-1 to TRBJ2-7, with D uncertain. This CDR3 is 14 amino acids long. Trimming pared 1 base from V and 0 bases from J, leaving 7 bases between. Germline CDR1 reads MNHNS; CDR2 reads SASEGT. In nucleotides, the CDR3 is TGTGCCAGCAGTGAAGTTGGCAGCTCCTACGAGCAGTACGTC. This translates into CASSEVGSSYEQYV.

The rearrangement links TRBV10-3 to TRBJ1-2; the match to TRBD1 covers 8 bases. The J segment lost 5 bases and the V segment lost 5 bases, leaving 10 bases of the junction unmatched. Germline loops: CDR1 ENHRY, CDR2 SYGVKD. The CDR3 totals 15 residues. The CDR3 reads CAISPSQGAFYGYTF. DNA for the CDR3: TGTGCCATCAGTCCTTCCCAGGGGGCCTTTTATGGCTACACCTTC.

About this clone itself: Within the sample, other DNA sequences also encode this same CDR3. The V gene is TRBV7-8, the J gene TRBJ2-7, with D possibly TRBD2 on 6 matching bases. Germline V lookup: CDR1 SGHVS, CDR2 FQNEAQ. Trimming left V 4 bases short and J 0 bases short, with 16 bases between. This CDR3 is built from 16 residues. CDR3 loop: CASSSYPGLSSYEQYF. The CDR3 coding sequence is TGTGCCAGCAGCTCGTATCCGGGACTGAGCTCCTACGAGCAGTACTTC.

V usage is TRBV19 and J usage is TRBJ2-2, with D uncertain. Germline CDR1 reads LNHDA; CDR2 reads SQIVND (reference sequence). The CDR3 is made up of 14 amino acids. Trimming removed 3 bases from V and 5 bases from J, with 10 bases in between. DNA of the CDR3: TGTGCCAGTAGTATGGTCGGCCTAACCGGGGAGCTGTTTTTT. Its protein product is CASSMVGLTGELFF.

The V gene is TRBV27, the J gene TRBJ2-2; D remains ambiguous. The CDR3 is 17 amino acids. CDR1 MNHEY and CDR2 SMNVEV come from the germline V gene (reference sequence). V lost 0 bases, J lost 1 base, and 12 bases lay in between. The CDR3 loop is CASSLSITVQNTGELFF. The CDR3 bases are TGTGCCAGCAGTTTATCGATAACAGTTCAGAACACCGGGGAGCTGTTTTTT.

This clone has just one count. The chain uses TRBV9 and TRBJ2-3; 8 bases match TRBD1. CDR3 size: 14 residues. Germline V gene data show CDR1 as SGDLS and CDR2 as YYNGEE. Trimming at V came to 4 bases and at J to 3 bases, leaving 4 bases not matched to a gene. As DNA, the CDR3 is TGTGCCAGCAGCCGCGGACAGGGAACAGATACGCAGTATTTT. It yields the protein CASSRGQGTDTQYF.

This chain links TRBV7-8 with TRBJ1-2, with 7 bases lining up with TRBD1. The CDR3 sequence is 13 residues long. After removal of 2 bases from V and 7 bases from J, the junction contained 4 bases not matched to a gene. The V gene's germline CDR1 is SGHVS and CDR2 FQNEAQ. CDR3: CASSLTSGGGYTF. The DNA for the CDR3 is TGTGCCAGCAGCTTAACCTCAGGGGGTGGCTACACCTTC.

This chain links TRBV28 with TRBJ1-5; no firm D call. The ends were cut back, 6 bases at V and 1 base at J, with 13 bases in the middle. Germline V lookup: CDR1 MDHEN, CDR2 SYDVKM. The CDR3 length is 15 residues. CDR3 bases: TGTGCCAGCAGCCCAGCGGCGCGAAGCAATCAGCCCCAGCATTTT. Its protein is CASSPAARSNQPQHF.

The chain couples TRBV9 to TRBJ2-1; the D gene could be TRBD1 or TRBD2 (6 bases each). V was pared by 4 bases and J by 0 bases, with 14 bases between. CDR1 SGDLS and CDR2 YYNGEE come from the germline V gene. This CDR3 comprises 16 residues. CDR3 protein: CASSPLGGASYNEQFF. CDR3 nucleotide sequence: TGTGCCAGCAGCCCATTGGGGGGCGCCTCCTACAATGAGCAGTTCTTC.

This clone was detected once. The sample contains more than one DNA sequence encoding this CDR3. J is TRBJ2-3 and V is TRBV7-9, with D perhaps TRBD2 (5 bases). CDR1 and CDR2 from the germline V gene are SEHNR and FQNEAQ (reference sequence). This CDR3 has 12 amino acids. V dropped 5 bases and J dropped 3 bases, with 6 bases sitting between them. The CDR3 DNA reads TGTGCCAGCAGCACGGGGACAGATACGCAGTATTTT. This encodes CASSTGTDTQYF.

This chain uses TRBV7-9 with TRBJ1-4; no definite D call. Deletions cut 5 bases from V and 1 base from J, with 11 bases between. Germline CDR1 reads SEHNR; CDR2 reads FQNEAQ (reference sequence). This CDR3 is 15 amino acids long. The CDR3 bases are TGTGCCAGCAGCGTCGGGTGGGGAACTAATGAAAAACTGTTTTTT. Protein: CASSVGWGTNEKLFF.